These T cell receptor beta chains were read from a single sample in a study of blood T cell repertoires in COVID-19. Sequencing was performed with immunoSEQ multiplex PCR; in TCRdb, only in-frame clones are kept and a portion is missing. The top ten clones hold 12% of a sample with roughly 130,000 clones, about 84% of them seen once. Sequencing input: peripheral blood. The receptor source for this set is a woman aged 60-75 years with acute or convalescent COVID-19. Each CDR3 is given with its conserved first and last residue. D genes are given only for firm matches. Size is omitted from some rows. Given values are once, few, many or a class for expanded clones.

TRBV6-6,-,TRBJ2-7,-,CASSYGPMSSYEQYF,TGTGCCAGCAGTTATGGGCCGATGAGCTCCTACGAGCAGTACTTC
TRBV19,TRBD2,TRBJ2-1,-,CASSPERGTYNEQFF,TGTGCCAGTAGTCCCGAGCGGGGGACCTACAATGAGCAGTTCTTC
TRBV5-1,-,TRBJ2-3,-,CASSSPPRDTQYF,TGCGCCAGCAGCTCTCCTCCTAGAGATACGCAGTATTTT
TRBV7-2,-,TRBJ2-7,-,CASSLLVGDEQYF,TGTGCCAGCAGCTTATTGGTAGGGGACGAGCAGTACTTC
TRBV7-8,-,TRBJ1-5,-,CASSAKQVGSNQPQHF,TGTGCCAGCAGCGCAAAACAGGTTGGCAGCAATCAGCCCCAGCATTTT
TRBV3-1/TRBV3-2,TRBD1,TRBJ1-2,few,CASSRGTGDFYGYTF,TGTGCCAGCAGCCGCGGGACAGGGGACTTCTATGGCTACACCTTC
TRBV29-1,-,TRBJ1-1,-,CSALSWGQTTEAFF,TGCAGCGCCCTAAGTTGGGGGCAGACCACTGAAGCTTTCTTT
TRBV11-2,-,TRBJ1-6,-,CASSLVGSSYNSPLHF,TGTGCCAGCAGCTTAGTGGGGAGCTCCTATAATTCACCCCTCCACTTT
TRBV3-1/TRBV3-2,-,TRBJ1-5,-,CASSQEPGESGQPQHF,TGTGCCAGCAGCCAAGAGCCGGGAGAGTCTGGTCAGCCCCAGCATTTT
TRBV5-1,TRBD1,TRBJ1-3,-,CASRDTGGSGNTIYF,TGCGCCAGCAGAGACACAGGGGGCTCTGGAAACACCATATATTTT
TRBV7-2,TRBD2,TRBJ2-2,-,CASSPGGVYTGELFF,TGTGCCAGCAGCCCGGGAGGGGTCTACACCGGGGAGCTGTTTTTT
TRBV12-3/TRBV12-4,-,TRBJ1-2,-,CASSLWSNYGYTF,TGTGCCAGCAGTTTGTGGAGTAACTATGGCTACACCTTC
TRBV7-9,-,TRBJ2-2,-,CASSTTGELFF,TGTGCCAGCAGCACAACCGGGGAGCTGTTTTTT
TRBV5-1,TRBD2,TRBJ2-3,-,CASSKLAGDTDTQYF,TGCGCCAGCAGCAAGCTAGCGGGGGACACAGATACGCAGTATTTT
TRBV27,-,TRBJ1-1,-,CASSPPGMWTEAFF,TGTGCCAGCAGTCCCCCAGGGATGTGGACTGAAGCTTTCTTT
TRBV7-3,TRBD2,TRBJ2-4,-,CASSPGGKRTKNIQYF,TGTGCCAGCAGCCCGGGGGGGAAACGAACCAAAAACATTCAGTACTTC
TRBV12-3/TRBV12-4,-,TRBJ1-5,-,CASSRQANQPQHF,TGTGCCAGCAGTCGACAGGCAAATCAGCCCCAGCATTTT
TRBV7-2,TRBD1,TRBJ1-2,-,CASSPGTGVEGYTF,TGTGCCAGCAGCCCAGGGACAGGGGTTGAAGGCTACACCTTC
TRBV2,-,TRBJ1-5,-,CASSERGRFSNQPQHF,TGTGCCAGCAGTGAAAGGGGAAGATTTAGCAATCAGCCCCAGCATTTT
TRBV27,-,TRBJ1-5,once,CASSLWGGQPQHF,TGTGCCAGCAGTTTATGGGGGGGACAGCCCCAGCATTTT
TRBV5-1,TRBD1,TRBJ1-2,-,CASSPSIGQGTNTF,TGCGCCAGCAGCCCCTCAATAGGACAGGGAACGAACACCTTC
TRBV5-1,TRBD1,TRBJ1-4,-,CASREGQGFNEKLFF,TGCGCCAGCAGGGAAGGACAGGGATTTAATGAAAAACTGTTTTTT
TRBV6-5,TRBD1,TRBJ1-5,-,CASSSRGRGQPQHF,TGTGCCAGCAGCAGCAGGGGGCGCGGTCAGCCCCAGCATTTT
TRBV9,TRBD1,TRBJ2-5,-,CASSVEGAGETQYF,TGTGCCAGCAGCGTAGAGGGGGCAGGGGAGACCCAGTACTTC
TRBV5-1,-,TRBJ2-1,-,CASSLTTGTGNEQFF,TGCGCCAGCAGCTTGACCACAGGGACGGGCAATGAGCAGTTCTTC
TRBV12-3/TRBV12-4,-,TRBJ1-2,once,CASSVNRDYGYTF,TGTGCCAGCAGCGTAAACAGAGACTATGGCTACACCTTC
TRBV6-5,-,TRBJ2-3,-,CALRTGVTDTQYF,TGTGCCTTGCGGACGGGGGTCACAGATACGCAGTATTTT
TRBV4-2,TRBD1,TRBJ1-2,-,CASSQDPDRGSGLTHF,TGTGCCAGCAGCCAAGATCCCGACAGGGGGTCGGGTCTAACCCACTTC
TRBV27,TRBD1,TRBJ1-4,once,CASSLDRGHVEKLFF,TGTGCCAGCAGTCTGGACAGGGGGCATGTTGAAAAACTGTTTTTT
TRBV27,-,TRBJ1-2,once,CASRKGDSGYTF,TGTGCCAGCAGAAAAGGTGACAGTGGCTACACCTTC
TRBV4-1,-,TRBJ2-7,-,CASSQVPTNEQYF,TGCGCCAGCAGCCAGGTCCCCACTAACGAGCAGTACTTC
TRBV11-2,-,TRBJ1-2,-,CASSSLSEVYGYTF,TGTGCCAGCAGCTCCTTGTCCGAGGTTTATGGCTACACCTTC
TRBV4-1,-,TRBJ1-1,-,CASSPLGVTEAFF,TGCGCCAGCAGCCCCCTAGGAGTCACTGAAGCTTTCTTT
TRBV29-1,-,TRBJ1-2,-,CSVWAGHGYTF,TGCAGCGTTTGGGCGGGGCATGGCTACACCTTC
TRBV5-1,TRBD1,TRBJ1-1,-,CASSSQGVSQGGAFF,TGCGCCAGCAGCTCCCAAGGGGTAAGCCAGGGGGGAGCTTTCTTT
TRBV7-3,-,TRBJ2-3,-,CASSLYREGTQYF,TGTGCCAGCAGCTTATACAGGGAGGGTACGCAGTATTTT
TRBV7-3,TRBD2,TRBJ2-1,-,CASSSTSGGYNEQFF,TGTGCCAGCAGCTCGACTAGCGGAGGATACAATGAGCAGTTCTTC
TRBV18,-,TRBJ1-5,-,CASSAALQGRNQPQHF,TGTGCCAGCTCAGCGGCCTTACAGGGTCGGAATCAGCCCCAGCATTTT
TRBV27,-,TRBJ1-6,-,CASSLLRGEGENSPLHF,TGTGCCAGCAGTCTCCTTCGGGGGGAGGGGGAGAATTCACCCCTCCACTTT
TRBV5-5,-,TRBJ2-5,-,CASSPGTSGETQYF,TGTGCCAGCAGCCCTGGGACTTCAGGGGAGACCCAGTACTTC
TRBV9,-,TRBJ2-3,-,CASSSYPTGSDTQYF,TGTGCCAGCAGCTCCTACCCTACAGGGTCAGATACGCAGTATTTT
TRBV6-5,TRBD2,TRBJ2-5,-,CASSRTSGVGETQYF,TGTGCCAGCAGTCGGACTAGCGGGGTTGGGGAGACCCAGTACTTC
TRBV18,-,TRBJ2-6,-,CASSLRTGNSGANVLTF,TGTGCCAGCTCACTGCGAACAGGAAACTCTGGGGCCAACGTCCTGACTTTC
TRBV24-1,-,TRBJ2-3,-,CATSDLGGGNTQYF,TGTGCCACCAGTGATTTAGGGGGGGGAAATACGCAGTATTTT
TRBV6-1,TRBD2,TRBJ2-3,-,CASSEQRGLASTDTQYF,TGTGCCAGCAGTGAACAGCGGGGCCTTGCTAGCACAGATACGCAGTATTTT
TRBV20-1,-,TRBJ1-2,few,CSASGGGNYGYTF,TGCAGTGCTAGTGGGGGGGGTAACTATGGCTACACCTTC
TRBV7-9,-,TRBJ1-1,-,CASSLKIDIEAFF,TGTGCCAGCAGCTTAAAAATTGACATCGAAGCTTTCTTT
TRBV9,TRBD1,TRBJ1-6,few,CASSERTGGNSPLHF,TGTGCCAGCAGCGAACGGACAGGGGGTAATTCACCCCTCCACTTT
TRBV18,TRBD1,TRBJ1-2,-,CASSQGARYGYTF,TGTGCCAGCTCACAGGGGGCTCGCTATGGCTACACCTTC
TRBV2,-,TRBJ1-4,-,CASSEQRGSTNEKLFF,TGTGCCAGCAGTGAACAACGGGGGTCAACTAATGAAAAACTGTTTTTT
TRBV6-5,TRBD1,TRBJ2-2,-,CASRRYRGSGELFF,TGTGCCAGCAGACGCTACAGGGGTTCCGGGGAGCTGTTTTTT
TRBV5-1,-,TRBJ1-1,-,CASSFGGTEAFF,TGCGCCAGCAGCTTCGGAGGGACTGAAGCTTTCTTT
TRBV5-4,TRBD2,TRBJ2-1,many,CASSLGGLAGYNEQFF,TGTGCCAGCAGCTTGGGGGGACTAGCGGGGTACAATGAGCAGTTCTTC
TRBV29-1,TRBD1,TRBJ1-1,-,CSVGQGALNTEAFF,TGCAGCGTTGGACAGGGGGCCTTGAACACTGAAGCTTTCTTT
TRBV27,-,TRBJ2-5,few,CASSYKLGLQETQYF,TGTGCCAGCAGTTACAAACTGGGACTCCAAGAGACCCAGTACTTC
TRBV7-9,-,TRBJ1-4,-,CASSSLTRAGEKLFF,TGTGCCAGCAGCTCGCTTACTCGGGCGGGTGAAAAACTGTTTTTT
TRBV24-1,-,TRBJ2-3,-,CATSDPARGRSDTQYF,TGTGCCACCAGTGACCCTGCCAGGGGAAGGTCAGATACGCAGTATTTT
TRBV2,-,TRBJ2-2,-,CASRGRVTGELFF,TGTGCCAGTCGTGGCAGGGTCACCGGGGAGCTGTTTTTT